This T cell receptor (beta chain) originates from a study of regulatory T cells in long-lasting Graves disease (dated by TCRdb to about 2021). In terms of the full investigation: Persistent Graves' disease meant more than 5 years of antithyroid drug treatment with TSH receptor autoantibodies that stayed positive. This study used TCR sequencing and RNA sequencing of peripheral blood to compare persistent Graves' disease patients against newly diagnosed Graves' disease patients. The study was conducted in China and was registered as a clinical trial. TCR sequencing covered some 13 persistent and 20 newly diagnosed Graves' disease patients, about 35 samples in total. Persistent Graves' disease patients in the clinical cohort had taken antithyroid drugs for roughly ten years on average.

Remarks on this clonotype: This clone's antigen is unknown. The input lacks base qualities; no much larger clone sits a single base away.

Taken with the paper, the label for time point translates to: persistent/refractory GD, antithyroid drugs over 5 years with positive TRAb. For both TCR sequencing and RNA sequencing, RNA was extracted from PBMCs in TRIzol. Graves' disease was diagnosed according to American Thyroid Association guidelines. Patients were recruited from an endocrinology department in Xi'an, China. From each patient, around 9.3 milliliters of peripheral blood was collected into an EDTA anticoagulant tube. PBMCs were isolated by Ficoll Paque Plus density gradient separation without further T cell sorting. An Agilent 2100 Bioanalyzer and agarose gel were used to check RNA quality, while a NanoDrop 2000 measured RNA concentration. Study-wide conclusions, independent of this receptor: TRBV28, TRBJ1-2 and TRBJ2-5 were preferentially used in persistent disease, while TRBV20-1 and TRBJ2-1 were favored in newly diagnosed disease. Persistent patients shared more public clonotypes among themselves (around 3,000) than newly diagnosed patients did (nearly 1,000). Peripheral blood alone was examined, since thyroid tissue, which constituted the primary lesion, could not be accessed. Lower TCR Shannon entropy and fewer highly expanded clones were observed in persistent Graves' disease patients than in newly diagnosed patients, which suggested clonal expansion. Sequencing and analysis were restricted to the TCR beta chain. The small sample size was acknowledged by the authors as a limitation that may reduce accuracy.

Deletion took 5 bases off V and 8 bases off J, with a span of 24 bases between the germline ends. The germline V gene provides CDR1 MDHEN and CDR2 SYDVKM. Its CDR3 holds 16 amino acids, cysteine through phenylalanine. Solely the CDR3 DNA is kept, with 48 bases framed from the first base. The library was produced with multiplex PCR. The sample was run on an Illumina HiSeq 4000. To build TCR beta libraries, CDR3 regions were amplified by Arm-PCR using iRepertoire HTBI primers. PCR products were gel purified before sequencing. In the source study's methods: Gene usage analysis of CDR3 amino acid clonotypes used the 55 to 65 TRBV and about 13 TRBJ segments found across samples. COPE and FqMerger were used to merge filtered high-quality paired reads into contigs. BLAST was used to align contigs to IMGT TRBV, TRBD and TRBJ reference genes, and CDR3 was defined according to IMGT. Any clonotype with a frequency above 0.1% was counted as a highly expanded clone. Repertoire diversity was measured by Shannon entropy, and V-J evenness by the Gini coefficient. Public clonotypes were defined as clonotypes shared by more than one individual. TCRdb trimmed the raw reads at Q25, called clones with MiXCR and kept productive beta chains. Rows matching on CDR3 protein sequence are summarized as one entry with the most common DNA and genes. TCRdb's processing, not the study's, gives the V and J calls here. This sample holds 400,000 or so distinct CDR3 sequences; about 25% were observed only once. The ten biggest clones cover approximately 28% of the sample.

The TCR originated in a female donor with Graves disease. The V and J genes are TRBV28 and TRBJ1-2; perhaps TRBD1 is the D gene, with 6 bases matching. The input for sequencing was peripheral blood mononuclear cells (PBMCs), taken when the disease was refractory, from a patient treated with antithyroid drugs. DNA sequence: TGTGCCAGCAGTGGGGGGCAGGGCCGCGGCCCGGGGGGCTACACCTTC. Its translation reads: CASSGGQGRGPGGYTF.